A few counts support the clone carrying this T cell receptor beta chain. Its antigen is not identified. The source of the sample is a study of T cell repertoires in cytomegalovirus infection. Background on the study: The authors relied on CMV epitopes, both recently identified HLA-C-restricted and well-studied HLA-B-restricted. General study points: Across the ex vivo response, the dominant clonotypes were HLA-C-restricted CMV-specific TCR beta clonotypes. Identification of carriers of CMV plus the relevant HLA was achieved through cumulative public TCR beta family frequency.

The CDR3 covers 14 residues. Germline V gene lookup returns CDR1 LNHDA and CDR2 SQIVND (reference sequence). V lost 3 bases and J 5 bases, leaving 13 bases between the germline ends. Each CDR3 protein is one row after TCRdb ran MiXCR on the reads. The sample has 100,000 or so distinct CDR3 sequences, 25% to 35% seen once. The chain recombines TRBV19 with TRBJ2-5; a possible D gene is TRBD1 (6 bases). The sequencing used CD8+ T cells from cultured PBMCs, collected from culture after CMV antigen stimulation. The source is a human donor in good health (CMV status not recorded). Some clones in this sample may be carry-over from other donors' samples. The CDR3 sequence: CASSILAGEETQYF. The DNA for the CDR3 is TGTGCCAGTAGTATTCTGGCAGGGGAGGAGACCCAGTACTTC.